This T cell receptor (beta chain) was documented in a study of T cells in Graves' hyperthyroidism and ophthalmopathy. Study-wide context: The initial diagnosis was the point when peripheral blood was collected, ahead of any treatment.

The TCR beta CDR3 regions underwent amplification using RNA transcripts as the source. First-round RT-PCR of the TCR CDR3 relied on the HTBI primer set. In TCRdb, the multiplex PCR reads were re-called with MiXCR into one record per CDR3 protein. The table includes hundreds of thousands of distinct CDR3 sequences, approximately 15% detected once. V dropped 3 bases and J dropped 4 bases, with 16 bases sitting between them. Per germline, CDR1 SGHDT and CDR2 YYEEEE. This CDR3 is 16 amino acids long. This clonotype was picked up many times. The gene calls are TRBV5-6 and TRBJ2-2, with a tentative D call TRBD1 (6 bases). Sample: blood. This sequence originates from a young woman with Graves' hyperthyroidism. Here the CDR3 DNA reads TGTGCCAGCAGCTATCAGACAGGTTTGAGCACCGGGGAGCTGTTTTTT. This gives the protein CASSYQTGLSTGELFF.